Described below is a single TCR beta chain sequence and its context. V trimming: 7 bases; J trimming: 0 bases; junction bases outside the gene matches: 11. Per germline, CDR1 MNHNS and CDR2 SASEGT. The CDR3 covers 16 residues. The entry originates in a study of regulatory T cells in long-lasting Graves disease. Regarding time point: newly diagnosed GD, antithyroid drugs for less than 3 months. Researchers made the TCR library from RNA that was extracted from PBMCs. According to the study, TCR beta libraries were built with iRepertoire HTBI primers and CDR3-region Arm-PCR. TCRdb independently ran MiXCR on the multiplex PCR reads; one entry per CDR3 protein. The sample has about 560,000 distinct CDR3 sequences, about 15% seen once; the top ten hold around 12%. The same data also went into a second study, on T cells in Graves' hyperthyroidism and ophthalmopathy.

V is TRBV6-1 and J is TRBJ2-5; 7 bases agree with TRBD2. The sequence was collected from a man aged 18 to 29 with Graves disease. Sequences were derived from peripheral blood mononuclear cells (PBMCs), sampled at new diagnosis, from a patient treated with antithyroid drugs. The CDR3 protein is CASTLLAAGYQETQYF. Written as DNA, the CDR3 is TGTGCCAGCACCCTTCTGGCAGCGGGGTACCAAGAGACCCAGTACTTC.